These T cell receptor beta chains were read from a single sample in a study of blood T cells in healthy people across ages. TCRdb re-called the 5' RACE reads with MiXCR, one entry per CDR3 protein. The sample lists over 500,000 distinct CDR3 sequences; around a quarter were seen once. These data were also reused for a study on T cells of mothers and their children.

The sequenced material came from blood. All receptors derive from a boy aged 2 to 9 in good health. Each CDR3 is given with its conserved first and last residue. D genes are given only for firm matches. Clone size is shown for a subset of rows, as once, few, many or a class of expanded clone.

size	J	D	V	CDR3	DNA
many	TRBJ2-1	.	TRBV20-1	CSADTGGDNEQFF	TGCAGTGCTGATACCGGGGGCGACAATGAGCAGTTCTTC
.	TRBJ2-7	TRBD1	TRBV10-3	CAITSGQGAYEQYF	TGTGCCATCACCTCGGGACAGGGAGCCTACGAGCAGTACTTC
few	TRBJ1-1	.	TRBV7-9	CASSLRQGFTEAFF	TGTGCCAGCAGCTTAAGGCAGGGGTTCACTGAAGCTTTCTTT
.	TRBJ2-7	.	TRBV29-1	CSVAVAAYEQYF	TGCAGCGTTGCGGTGGCAGCCTACGAGCAGTACTTC
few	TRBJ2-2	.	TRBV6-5	CASSYSSTGTGELFF	TGTGCCAGCAGTTACTCGAGTACCGGCACCGGGGAGCTGTTTTTT
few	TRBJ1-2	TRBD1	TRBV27	CASSETGLGYGYTF	TGCGCCAGCAGCGAGACAGGGTTAGGCTATGGCTACACCTTC
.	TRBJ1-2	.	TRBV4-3	CASSHGGSKGSNYGYTF	TGCGCCAGCAGCCACGGGGGGTCGAAGGGATCTAACTATGGCTACACCTTC
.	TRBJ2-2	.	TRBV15	CATSRATGNTGELFF	TGTGCCACCAGCAGGGCAACAGGGAACACCGGGGAGCTGTTTTTT
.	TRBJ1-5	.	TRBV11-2	CASSSGGNRPQHF	TGTGCCAGCAGCTCCGGCGGCAATCGGCCCCAGCATTTT
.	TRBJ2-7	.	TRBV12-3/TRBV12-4	CASRGLGRRSYEQYF	TGTGCCAGCAGGGGGCTTGGGCGGCGCTCCTACGAGCAGTACTTC
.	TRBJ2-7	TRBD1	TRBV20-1	CSASLGQGPYEQYF	TGCAGTGCTAGCCTTGGACAGGGTCCCTACGAGCAGTACTTC
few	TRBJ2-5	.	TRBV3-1	CASSQESGVETQYF	TGTGCCAGCAGCCAAGAAAGCGGCGTAGAGACCCAGTACTTC
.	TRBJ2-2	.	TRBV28	CASSSIRDLEAGELFF	TGTGCCAGCAGTTCCATCCGGGACTTAGAGGCCGGGGAGCTGTTTTTT
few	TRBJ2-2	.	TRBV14	CASRDTLAYTGELFF	TGTGCCAGCAGGGACACCTTAGCGTACACCGGGGAGCTGTTTTTT
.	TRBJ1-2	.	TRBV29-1	CSVDREHGYTF	TGCAGCGTTGACAGGGAGCATGGCTACACCTTC
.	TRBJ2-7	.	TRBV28	CASSLQARDEQYF	TGTGCCAGCAGTTTACAGGCTCGGGACGAGCAGTACTTC